This T cell receptor (beta chain) was profiled in a study of cytomegalovirus exposure and HLA in healthy donors. Study-level background: An earlier analysis identified 120 million or so unique TCR beta sequences in about 200 million T cells.

This CDR3 is 15 amino acids long. Unmatched junction bases numbered 8, after V lost 6 bases and J lost 7 bases. Per the germline V gene, CDR1 is MNHEY and CDR2 is SVGAGI. General study points: Later examination showed HLA-associated TCR beta chains had greater clonal expansion than equally common others. In a later analysis, TCR beta V- and J-gene trimming was associated with a missense DCLRE1C variant. Roughly uniform sequencing depth across donors was assumed, possibly incorrectly.

PCR employed 60 Vbeta and 13 Jbeta primers. The repertoire was sequenced with immunoSEQ multiplex PCR; TCRdb's copy has only in-frame clones and lacks some. This table holds 150,000 to 200,000 clones, more than 9.5% found once. Regarding this clone: Antigen unknown.

The TCR sequence derives from a man aged 50-60 years in good health and CMV-seropositive. Specimen: PBMCs. The rearrangement uses TRBV6-5 and TRBJ1-6; 8 nucleotides agree with TRBD1. The CDR3 region is CASRERTGQNSPLHF. The CDR3 DNA follows: TGTGCCAGCAGGGAGAGGACAGGGCAGAATTCACCCCTCCACTTT.